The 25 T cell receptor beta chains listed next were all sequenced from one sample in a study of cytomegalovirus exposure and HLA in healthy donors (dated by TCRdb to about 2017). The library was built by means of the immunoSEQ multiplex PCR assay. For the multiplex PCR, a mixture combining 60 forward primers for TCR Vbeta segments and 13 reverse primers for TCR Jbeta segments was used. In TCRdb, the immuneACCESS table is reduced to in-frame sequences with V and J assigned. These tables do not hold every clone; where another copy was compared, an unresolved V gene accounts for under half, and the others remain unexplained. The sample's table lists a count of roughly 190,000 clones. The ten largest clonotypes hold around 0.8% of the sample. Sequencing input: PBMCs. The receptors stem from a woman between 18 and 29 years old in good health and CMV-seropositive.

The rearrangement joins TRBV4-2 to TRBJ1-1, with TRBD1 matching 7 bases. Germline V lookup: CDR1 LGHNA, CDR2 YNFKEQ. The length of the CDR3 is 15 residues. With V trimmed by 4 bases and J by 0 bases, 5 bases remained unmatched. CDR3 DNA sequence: TGTGCCAGCAGCCCGACAGGGACAATGAACACTGAAGCTTTCTTT. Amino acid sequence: CASSPTGTMNTEAFF.

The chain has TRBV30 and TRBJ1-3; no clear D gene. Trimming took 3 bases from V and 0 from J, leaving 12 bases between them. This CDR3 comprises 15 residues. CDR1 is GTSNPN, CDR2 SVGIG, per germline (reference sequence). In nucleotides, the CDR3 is TGTGCCTGGAGAGTTCTGTCACTCTCTGGAAACACCATATATTTT. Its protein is CAWRVLSLSGNTIYF.

CDR3 in DNA: TGTGCAAGTCGCTTAGCGAACATCCGGCGGGAAAAACTGTTTTTT. Translated, it gives CASRLANIRREKLFF. The rearrangement uses TRBV12-2 and TRBJ1-4. TRBV12-2 is shown as a pseudogene. The CDR3 runs to 15 residues.

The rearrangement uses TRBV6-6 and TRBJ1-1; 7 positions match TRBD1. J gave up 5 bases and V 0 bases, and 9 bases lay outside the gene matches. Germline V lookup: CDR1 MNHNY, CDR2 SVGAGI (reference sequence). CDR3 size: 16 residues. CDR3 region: CASSYSKTGLTTEAFF. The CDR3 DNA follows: TGTGCCAGCAGTTACTCGAAGACAGGGTTGACGACTGAAGCTTTCTTT.

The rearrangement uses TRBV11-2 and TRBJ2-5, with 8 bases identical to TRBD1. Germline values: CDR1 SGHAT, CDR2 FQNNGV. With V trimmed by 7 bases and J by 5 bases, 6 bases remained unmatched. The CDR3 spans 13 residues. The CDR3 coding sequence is TGTGCCAGCACCCCAGGGGGCGGGGAGACCCAGTACTTC. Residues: CASTPGGGETQYF.

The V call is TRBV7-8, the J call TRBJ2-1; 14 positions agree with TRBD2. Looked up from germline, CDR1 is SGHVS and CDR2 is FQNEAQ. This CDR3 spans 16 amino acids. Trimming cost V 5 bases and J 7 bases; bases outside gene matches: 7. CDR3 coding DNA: TGTGCCAGCAGCGTCCGACTAGCGGGGGGGTCGAATGAGCAGTTCTTC. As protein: CASSVRLAGGSNEQFF.

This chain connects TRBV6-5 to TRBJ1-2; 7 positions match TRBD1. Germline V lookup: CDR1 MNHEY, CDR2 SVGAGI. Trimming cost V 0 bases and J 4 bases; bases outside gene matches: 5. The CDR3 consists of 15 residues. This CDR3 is CASSYSRDRGYGYTF. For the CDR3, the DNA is TGTGCCAGCAGTTACTCCCGGGACAGAGGCTATGGCTACACCTTC.

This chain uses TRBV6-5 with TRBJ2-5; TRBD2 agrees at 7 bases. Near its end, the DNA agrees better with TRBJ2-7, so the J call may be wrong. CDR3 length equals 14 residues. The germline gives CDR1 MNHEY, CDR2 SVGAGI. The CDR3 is CASSYRTRSYEQYF. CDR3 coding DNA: TGTGCCAGCAGTTACAGGACTAGGTCCTACGAGCAGTACTTC.

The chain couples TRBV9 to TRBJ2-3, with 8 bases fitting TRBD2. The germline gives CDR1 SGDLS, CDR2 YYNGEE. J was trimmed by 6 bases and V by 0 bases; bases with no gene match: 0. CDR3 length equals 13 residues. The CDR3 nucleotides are TGTGCCAGCAGCGTAGCGGGGGGGGATACGCAGTATTTT. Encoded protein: CASSVAGGDTQYF.

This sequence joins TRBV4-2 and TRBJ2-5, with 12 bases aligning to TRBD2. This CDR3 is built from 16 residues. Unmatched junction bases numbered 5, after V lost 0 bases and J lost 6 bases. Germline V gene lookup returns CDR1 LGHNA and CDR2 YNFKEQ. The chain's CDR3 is CASSQDRLAGAQTQYF. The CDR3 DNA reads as TGTGCCAGCAGCCAAGACAGACTAGCGGGAGCCCAGACCCAGTACTTC.

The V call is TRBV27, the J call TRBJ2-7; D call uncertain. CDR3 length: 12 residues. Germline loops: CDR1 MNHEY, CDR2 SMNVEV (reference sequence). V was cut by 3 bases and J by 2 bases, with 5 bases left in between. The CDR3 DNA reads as TGTGCCAGCAGTTTTGGCCCCTACGAGCAGTACTTC. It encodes CASSFGPYEQYF.

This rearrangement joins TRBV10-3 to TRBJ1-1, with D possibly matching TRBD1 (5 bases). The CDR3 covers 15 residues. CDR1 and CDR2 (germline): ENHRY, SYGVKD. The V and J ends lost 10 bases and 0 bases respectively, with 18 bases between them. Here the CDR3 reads CATGGPQVMNTEAFF. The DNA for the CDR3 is TGTGCCACGGGCGGACCACAGGTGATGAACACTGAAGCTTTCTTT.

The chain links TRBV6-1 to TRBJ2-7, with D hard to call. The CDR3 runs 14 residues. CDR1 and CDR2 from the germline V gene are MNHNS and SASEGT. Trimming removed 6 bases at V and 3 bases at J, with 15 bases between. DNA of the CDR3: TGTGCCAGCAGATCACTCGGCAGGAACTACGAGCAGTACTTC. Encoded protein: CASRSLGRNYEQYF.

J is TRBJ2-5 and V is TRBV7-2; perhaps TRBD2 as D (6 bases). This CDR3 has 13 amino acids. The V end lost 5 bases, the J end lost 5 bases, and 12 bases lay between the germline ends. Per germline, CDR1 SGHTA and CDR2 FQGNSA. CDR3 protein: CASSRGTVETQYF. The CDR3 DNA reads TGTGCCAGCAGCCGAGGGACTGTGGAGACCCAGTACTTC.

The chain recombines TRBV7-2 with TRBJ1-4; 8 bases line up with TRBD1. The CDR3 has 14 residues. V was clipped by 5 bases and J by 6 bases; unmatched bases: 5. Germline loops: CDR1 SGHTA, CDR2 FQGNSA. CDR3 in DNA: TGTGCCAGCAGCCGACAGGGGAGGGATGAAAAACTGTTTTTT. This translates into CASSRQGRDEKLFF. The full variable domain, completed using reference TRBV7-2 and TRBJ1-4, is GAGVSQSPSNKVTEKGKDVELRCDPISGHTALYWYRQSLGQGLEFLIYFQGNSAPDKSGLPSDRFSAERTGGSVSTLTIQRTQQEDSAVYLCASSRQGRDEKLFFGSGTQLSVL.

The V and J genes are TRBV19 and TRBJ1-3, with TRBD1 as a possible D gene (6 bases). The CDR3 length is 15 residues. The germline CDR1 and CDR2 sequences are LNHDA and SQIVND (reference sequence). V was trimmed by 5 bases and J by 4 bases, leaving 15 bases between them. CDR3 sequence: CASSPPRGSGNTIYF. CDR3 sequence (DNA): TGTGCCAGTAGTCCCCCCAGGGGATCGGGAAACACCATATATTTT.

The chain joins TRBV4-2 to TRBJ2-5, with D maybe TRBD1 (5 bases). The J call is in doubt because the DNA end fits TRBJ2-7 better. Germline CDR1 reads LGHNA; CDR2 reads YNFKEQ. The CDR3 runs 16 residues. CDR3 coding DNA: TGTGCCAGCAGCCAAGATGGTGGGGCTAGATACTACGAGCAGTACTTC. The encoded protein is CASSQDGGARYYEQYF.

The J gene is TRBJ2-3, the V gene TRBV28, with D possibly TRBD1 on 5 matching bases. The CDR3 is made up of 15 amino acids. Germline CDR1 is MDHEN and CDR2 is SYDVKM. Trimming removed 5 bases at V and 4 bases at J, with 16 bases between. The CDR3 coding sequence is TGTGCCAGCAGTACCCTGCCAGGGTACCCAGATACGCAGTATTTT. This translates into CASSTLPGYPDTQYF.

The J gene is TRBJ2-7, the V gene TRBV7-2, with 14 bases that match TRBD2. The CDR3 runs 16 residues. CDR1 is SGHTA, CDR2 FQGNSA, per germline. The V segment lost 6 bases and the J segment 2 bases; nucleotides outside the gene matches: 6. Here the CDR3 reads CASRTSGGAVAYEQYF. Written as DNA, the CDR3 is TGTGCCAGCAGGACTAGCGGGGGGGCCGTCGCCTACGAGCAGTACTTC.

The CDR3 sequence: CASSHGLRGTEAFF. In nucleotides, the CDR3 is TGTGCCAGCTCACACGGACTTCGAGGGACTGAAGCTTTCTTT. The chain combines TRBV18 with TRBJ1-1; D gene uncertain. The CDR3 spans 14 residues. Trimming removed 4 bases at V and 5 bases at J, with 14 bases between. Looked up from germline, CDR1 is KGHSH and CDR2 is LQKENI. Supplemented by reference TRBV18 and TRBJ1-1, the full variable domain reads NAGVMQNPRHLVRRRGQEARLRCSPMKGHSHVYWYRQLPEEGLKFMVYLQKENIIDESGMPKERFSAEFPKEGPSILRIQQVVRGDSAAYFCASSHGLRGTEAFFGQGTRLTVV.

This CDR3 is CASSLEFETDTQYF. DNA of the CDR3: TGCGCCAGCAGCTTGGAATTCGAGACAGATACGCAGTATTTT. The V gene is TRBV5-1, the J gene TRBJ2-3; D is unclear. Trimming left V 0 bases short and J 3 bases short, with 8 bases between. This CDR3 is built from 14 residues. From germline, CDR1 is SGHRS and CDR2 YFSETQ.

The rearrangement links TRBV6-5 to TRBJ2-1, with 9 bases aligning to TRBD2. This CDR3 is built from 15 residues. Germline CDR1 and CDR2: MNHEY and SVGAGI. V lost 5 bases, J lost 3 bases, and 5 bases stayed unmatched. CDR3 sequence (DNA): TGTGCCAGCAGTGCGGGGGGGATAGTCTACAATGAGCAGTTCTTC. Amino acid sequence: CASSAGGIVYNEQFF.

CDR3 region: CASSLVGLAGEQFF. In DNA form, the CDR3 reads TGCGCCAGCAGCTTGGTGGGGCTAGCGGGGGAGCAGTTCTTC. This sequence joins TRBV5-1 and TRBJ2-1, with TRBD2 matching 9 bases. The V gene's germline CDR1 is SGHRS and CDR2 YFSETQ. This CDR3 has 14 residues. The J segment lost 10 bases and the V segment lost 0 bases, leaving 5 bases of the junction unmatched.

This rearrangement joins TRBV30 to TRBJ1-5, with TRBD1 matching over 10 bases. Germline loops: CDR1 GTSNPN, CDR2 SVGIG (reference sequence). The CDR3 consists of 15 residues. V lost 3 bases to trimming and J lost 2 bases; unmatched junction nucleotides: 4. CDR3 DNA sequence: TGTGCCTGGAGCGCGGACAGGGGGGGCAATCAGCCCCAGCATTTT. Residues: CAWSADRGGNQPQHF.

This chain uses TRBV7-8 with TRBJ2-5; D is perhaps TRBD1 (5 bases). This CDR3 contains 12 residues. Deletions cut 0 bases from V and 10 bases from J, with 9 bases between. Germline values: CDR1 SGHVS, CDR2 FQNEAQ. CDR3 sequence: CASSLARQSQYF. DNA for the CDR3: TGTGCCAGCAGCTTAGCTAGACAGAGCCAGTACTTC.